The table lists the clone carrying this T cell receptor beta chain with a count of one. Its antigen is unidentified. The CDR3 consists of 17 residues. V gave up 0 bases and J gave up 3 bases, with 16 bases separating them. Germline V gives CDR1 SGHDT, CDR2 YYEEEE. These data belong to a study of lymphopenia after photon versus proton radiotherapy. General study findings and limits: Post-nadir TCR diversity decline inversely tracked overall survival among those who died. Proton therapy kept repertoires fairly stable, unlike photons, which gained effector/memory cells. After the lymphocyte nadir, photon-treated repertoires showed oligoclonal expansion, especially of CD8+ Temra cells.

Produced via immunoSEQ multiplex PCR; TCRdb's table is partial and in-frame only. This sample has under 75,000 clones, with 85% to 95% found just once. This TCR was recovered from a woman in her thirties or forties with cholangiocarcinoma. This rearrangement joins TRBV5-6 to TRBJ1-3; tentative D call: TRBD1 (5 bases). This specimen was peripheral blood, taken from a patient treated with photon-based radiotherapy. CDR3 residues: CASSLAGTLSGGNTIYF. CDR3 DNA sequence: TGTGCCAGCAGCTTGGCGGGGACTCTCTCAGGTGGAAACACCATATATTTT.